These T cell receptor beta chains were read from a single sample in a study of T cell clonotyping in hematopoietic cell transplantation. Produced via immunoSEQ multiplex PCR; TCRdb's table is partial and in-frame only. The table lists about 16,000 clones, 90% to 95% of them singletons, with 1.5% to 2% in the top ten. The sequencing here drew on peripheral blood mononuclear cells, taken before stem cell transplant. All receptors come from a man younger than 35 with biphenotypic leukemia. Some clones in this sample may be carry-over from other donors' samples. CDR3s include the opening cysteine and the closing phenylalanine or tryptophan. D genes are given only for firm matches. Clone size, where shown, is once, few, many, or a class for clones that have expanded.

abundance | len | j_gene | v_gene | d_gene | CDR3nt | CDR3aa
NA | 16 | TRBJ2-7 | TRBV11-2 | NA | TGTGCCAGCAGCTTAATTGTACTCGGGGGCACCTACGAGCAGTACTTC | CASSLIVLGGTYEQYF
NA | 19 | TRBJ2-3 | TRBV11-2 | TRBD2 | TGTGCCAGCAGCTTAAAGCGCCCTAGCGGGGGCCGTAGCACAGATACGCAGTATTTT | CASSLKRPSGGRSTDTQYF
NA | 11 | TRBJ2-7 | TRBV29-1 | NA | TGCAGCGCCGACGACCACTACGAGCAGTACTTC | CSADDHYEQYF
NA | 13 | TRBJ2-5 | TRBV29-1 | TRBD2 | TGCAGCGCGGGGGGATTGATTGTAGAGACCCAGTACTTC | CSAGGLIVETQYF
NA | 11 | TRBJ2-3 | TRBV29-1 | NA | TGCAGCGTTGAAGATAATGGTACGCAGTATTTT | CSVEDNGTQYF
NA | 13 | TRBJ1-1 | TRBV4-1 | NA | TGCGCCAGCAGCCAAGGTTCCGGGCTAGAAGCTTTCTTT | CASSQGSGLEAFF
NA | 17 | TRBJ2-1 | TRBV29-1 | TRBD2 | TGCAGCGCCCAGGGACTAGCGGGGGGGCCTTTCTTCTATGAGCAGTTCTTC | CSAQGLAGGPFFYEQFF
once | 14 | TRBJ1-1 | TRBV5-1 | NA | TGCGCCAGCAGCTTGGACTGGGGGACGGCTGAAGCTTTCTTT | CASSLDWGTAEAFF
NA | 15 | TRBJ1-5 | TRBV4-1 | NA | TGCGCCAGCAGCCAGTGGACCGGTGGCAATCAGCCCCAGCATTTT | CASSQWTGGNQPQHF
NA | 18 | TRBJ1-1 | TRBV6-4 | TRBD1 | TGTGCCAGCAGTGACTCTAAACACCGGGACAGGGCTGCCACTGAAGCTTTCTTT | CASSDSKHRDRAATEAFF
NA | 14 | TRBJ2-5 | TRBV27 | NA | TGTGCCAGCAGTACCGGGACAGCGGGAGAGACCCAGTACTTC | CASSTGTAGETQYF
NA | 13 | TRBJ1-4 | TRBV11-2 | TRBD1 | TGTGCCAGCAGCACCGGACAGGGTGAAAAACTGTTTTTT | CASSTGQGEKLFF
NA | 13 | TRBJ2-7 | TRBV4-1 | TRBD2 | TGCGCCAGCGGACTAGCACTTAACGGGGAGCAGTACTTC | CASGLALNGEQYF
NA | 13 | TRBJ1-2 | TRBV6-5 | NA | TGTGCCAGCAGTTACGGGGGGAGCTATGGCTACACCTTC | CASSYGGSYGYTF
NA | 16 | TRBJ1-1 | TRBV11-2 | NA | TGTGCCAGCAGCTTAGAGGTGGGAGGGGGGAACACTGAAGCTTTCTTT | CASSLEVGGGNTEAFF
once | 16 | TRBJ2-7 | TRBV5-6 | TRBD1 | TGTGCCAGCAGCCATCCTAGGGCACAGGGGGCACTCGAGCAGTACTTC | CASSHPRAQGALEQYF
NA | 16 | TRBJ2-7 | TRBV7-2 | NA | TGTGCCAGCAGCTTAGGGAAGGCCCTAGGTTCGTACGAGCAGTACTTC | CASSLGKALGSYEQYF
NA | 14 | TRBJ1-6 | TRBV9 | NA | TGTGCCAGCAACACAGGAGCTTATAATTCACCCCTCCACTTT | CASNTGAYNSPLHF
NA | 11 | TRBJ2-7 | TRBV2 | TRBD1 | TGTGCCAGCAGTGCAGGACAGGGAGGGTACTTC | CASSAGQGGYF
NA | 16 | TRBJ1-6 | TRBV14 | TRBD1 | TGTGCCAGCAGTCCAGGACAGGGGCTTTCTAATTCACCCCTCCACTTT | CASSPGQGLSNSPLHF
NA | 13 | TRBJ2-7 | TRBV9 | NA | TGTGCCAGCAGCCGGGGTTCGGCCTACGAGCAGTACTTC | CASSRGSAYEQYF
NA | 12 | TRBJ2-1 | TRBV19 | NA | TGTGCCAGTAGTATCGGTCAGAATGAGCAGTTCTTC | CASSIGQNEQFF
NA | 15 | TRBJ2-3 | TRBV30 | TRBD1 | TGTGCCTGGAGTGCCGACGGGACAGGTACAGATACGCAGTATTTT | CAWSADGTGTDTQYF
NA | 14 | TRBJ1-1 | TRBV11-2 | NA | TGTGCCAGCAGCGGGGCCAACAAGAACACTGAAGCTTTCTTT | CASSGANKNTEAFF
NA | 17 | TRBJ2-3 | TRBV4-1 | NA | TGCGCCAGCAGCCAAGATCGGATCGTCTCCAGCACAGATACGCAGTATTTT | CASSQDRIVSSTDTQYF
NA | 15 | TRBJ2-2 | TRBV19 | NA | TGTGCCAGTAGTATAGATAGGTTAACGGCCGGGGAGCTGTTTTTT | CASSIDRLTAGELFF
NA | 11 | TRBJ1-1 | TRBV6-5 | NA | TGTGCCAGCGGGGTGGGAACTGAAGCTTTCTTT | CASGVGTEAFF
NA | 14 | TRBJ2-7 | TRBV28 | NA | TGTGCCAGCAGTTTAGGGGCCCGTTTGGGGGCGCAGTACTTC | CASSLGARLGAQYF
NA | 11 | TRBJ2-5 | TRBV7-2 | NA | TGTGCCAGCAGCTTAGTGGAGACCCAGTACTTC | CASSLVETQYF
NA | 16 | TRBJ2-7 | TRBV5-1 | TRBD2 | TGCGCCAGCAGCCGTGGACTAGCGGGGGGGTCCTACGAGCAGTACTTC | CASSRGLAGGSYEQYF